The text below deals with one T cell receptor beta chain. Its antigen is unknown. This same CDR3 is encoded by further DNA sequences in the sample. This sample stems from a study of shared clonotypes between healthy human individuals. Turning to the study itself: The cohort comprised a couple of women and a few men. Their ages spanned 18 to 49 years. Plates per donor: three CD4 naive, three CD4 memory, two CD8 naive, one CD8 memory.

Study results and caveats: Naive CD4 clonotypes overlapped across a handful of donors at approximately 5.3%. What limited the represented genetic and exposure-history diversity was the small number of donors.

Some clones are missing from TCRdb's copy, which holds only in-frame ones; the method was immunoSEQ multiplex PCR. The sample contains some 1.5 million clones, roughly 96% of which appear only once. Germline V CDR1 and CDR2: SEHNR, FQNEAQ (reference sequence). The CDR3 has 11 residues. Trimming pared 4 bases from V and 5 bases from J, leaving 5 bases between. The chain combines TRBV7-9 with TRBJ2-5; D is ambiguous. The sample was naive CD4+ T cells sorted from blood. The subset here: CD45RA+ positively selected. The TCR was taken from a man in his thirties or forties in good health. CDR3 in amino acids: CASSSQETQYF. DNA for the CDR3: TGTGCCAGCAGCTCCCAGGAGACCCAGTACTTC.